The 31 T cell receptor beta chains listed next were all sequenced from one sample in a study of tumor-infiltrating lymphocytes in oesophageal squamous cell carcinoma. TCRdb re-analysed the PCR reads in MiXCR, keeping a single row per CDR3 protein. The sample has 19,000 or so distinct CDR3 sequences, roughly 37% seen once. The sequencing input was blood. These receptors all stem from a male donor with esophageal squamous cell carcinoma.

For this clonotype: As the CDR3 is not closed by the conserved phenylalanine or tryptophan, this likely results from a read error. No DNA is shown, since the ends of the CDR3 on it are uncertain; the CDR3 is the one TCRdb lists. The chain employs TRBV6-1 and TRBJ2-6; the table assigns TRBD2, which was not confirmed against the DNA. Germline assignment: CDR1 MNHNS and CDR2 SASEGT. The CDR3 length equals 16 residues, ends included. The CDR3 sequence is CASSYGTSGSGQFFGA.

The table lists this clonotype with a count of one. V gene TRBV7-9 combines with J gene TRBJ2-5, with unresolved D. The end of the DNA fits TRBJ2-7 better, so the J call may be wrong. Germline lookup yields CDR1 SEHNR and CDR2 FQNEAQ (reference sequence). This CDR3 is built from 12 residues. This chain's CDR3 is CASSFFSYEQYF. In nucleotides, the CDR3 is TGTGCCAGCAGCTTCTTCTCCTACGAGCAGTACTTC.

This clonotype was seen repeatedly, ten times or more. The genes are TRBV5-1 and TRBJ2-5; D gene ambiguous. Trimming cost V 0 bases and J 2 bases, with 8 bases left between them. The CDR3 is 14 residues long. The V gene's germline CDR1 is SGHRS and CDR2 YFSETQ. The CDR3 region has the DNA TGCGCCAGCAGCTTGGCCACTCAACAAGAGACCCAGTACTTC. Its protein is CASSLATQQETQYF. The full variable domain, rest sourced from reference TRBV5-1 and TRBJ2-5, is KAGVTQTPRYLIKTRGQQVTLSCSPISGHRSVSWYQQTPGQGLQFLFEYFSETQRNKGNFPGRFSGRQFSNSRSEMNVSTLELGDSALYLCASSLATQQETQYFGPGTRLLVL.

This clonotype was counted only a few times. The chain employs TRBV7-6 and TRBJ2-5, with 10 nucleotides matching TRBD1. The DNA end is a closer match to TRBJ2-1, so the J assignment may be wrong. The CDR3 spans 14 residues. CDR1 and CDR2 from the germline V gene are SGHVS and FNYEAQ. CDR3 coding DNA: TGTGCCAGCAGCACGGGACAGGGGTACAATGAGCAGTTCTTC. It codes for CASSTGQGYNEQFF.

By sample fraction, this clonotype is medium-sized (0.01 to 0.1%). The chain links TRBV12-3 or TRBV12-4 to TRBJ2-1, with D possibly being TRBD1 or TRBD2 (6 bases each). V lost 7 bases and J lost 5, with 18 bases in between. The CDR3 spans 15 residues. The CDR3 loop reads CASTRRGDKNNEQFF. CDR3 bases: TGTGCCAGCACCCGTCGCGGGGACAAGAACAATGAGCAGTTCTTC.

This clonotype occurred many times. J is TRBJ2-3 and V is TRBV25-1; the match to TRBD1 covers 8 bases. The CDR3 is 14 amino acids. The germline V gene encodes CDR1 MGHDK and CDR2 SYGVNS. V was clipped by 5 bases and J by 4 bases; unmatched bases: 5. In DNA, the CDR3 is TGTGCCAGCAGTTTTCAGGGGGCCGCAGATACGCAGTATTTT. Residues: CASSFQGAADTQYF.

Relative to its sample, this clonotype is medium-sized. The J gene is TRBJ2-2, the V gene TRBV12-3 or TRBV12-4, with 10 positions matching TRBD2. The V and J ends lost 6 bases and 0 bases, in that order; junction bases with no gene match: 7. The CDR3 totals 17 residues. The CDR3 sequence: CASRISGRYANTGELFF. The CDR3 nucleotides are TGTGCCAGCAGGATTAGCGGGAGGTACGCGAACACCGGGGAGCTGTTTTTT.

This clonotype was counted between two and nine times. Given the absence of the conserved phenylalanine or tryptophan at the CDR3 end, a read error is likely. Because the CDR3's place on the DNA is in doubt, the DNA is left out and the CDR3 is given as listed by TCRdb. This chain connects TRBV7-3 to TRBJ2-5; the table calls TRBD1, which could not be checked here. Germline CDR1 SGHTA, CDR2 FQGTGA. Termini included, the CDR3 measures 17 amino acids. The CDR3 region is CASSATRQENSPLHFGN.

As concerns this clonotype: A much larger clone lies a single base off, so this may be a read error. V is TRBV7-6 and J is TRBJ2-1; TRBD2 agrees at 10 bases. The closer fit of TRBJ2-7 to the DNA end suggests the J call may be wrong. Germline values: CDR1 SGHVS, CDR2 FNYEAQ. This CDR3 contains 16 residues. In DNA, the CDR3 is TGTGTTACGCGACGGGCTAGCGGGAGAGGGGGGAATGAGCAGTACTTC. Encoded protein: CVTRRASGRGGNEQYF.

In its sample, this clonotype was seen a few times. The chain couples TRBV7-3 to TRBJ2-1; maybe TRBD2 (6 bases). From germline, CDR1 is SGHTA and CDR2 FQGTGA. Trimming removed 5 bases at V and 2 bases at J, with 13 bases between. The CDR3 consists of 15 residues. The CDR3 spells CASSPVASAYNEQFF. DNA for the CDR3: TGTGCCAGCAGCCCCGTGGCTAGCGCCTACAATGAGCAGTTCTTC. The variable domain in full, completed from reference TRBV7-3 and TRBJ2-1, reads GAGVSQTPSNKVTEKGKYVELRCDPISGHTALYWYRQSLGQGPEFLIYFQGTGAADDSGLPNDRFFAVRPEGSVSTLKIQRTERGDSAVYLCASSPVASAYNEQFFGPGTRLTVL.

This sequence joins TRBV11-2 and TRBJ1-1; no reliable D call. This CDR3 contains 11 residues. V was clipped by 1 base and J by 10 bases, with 7 bases between them. CDR1 is SGHAT, CDR2 FQNNGV, per germline. CDR3 in DNA: TGTGCCAGCAGCTTAGTTACGCGAGCTTTCTTT. This gives the protein CASSLVTRAFF.

This clonotype has ten or more counts. The chain links TRBV5-1 to TRBJ2-2, with D possibly TRBD1 on 6 matching bases. Germline V gene sequence: CDR1 SGHRS, CDR2 YFSETQ. CDR3 length equals 17 residues. The germline V and J ends were trimmed by 1 base and 0 bases, with 13 bases remaining between them. The CDR3 region has the DNA TGCGCCAGCAGCTTGAGGGGACATTTTTCGAACACCGGGGAGCTGTTTTTT. Translation gives CASSLRGHFSNTGELFF.

At least ten counts were recorded for this clonotype. The chain's CDR3 is CASSSDRATDTQYF. CDR3 nucleotides: TGCGCCAGCAGCTCTGACAGGGCCACAGATACGCAGTATTTT. The rearrangement uses TRBV5-1 and TRBJ2-3; 7 bases are a match to TRBD1. CDR3 length equals 14 residues. Germline V gene data show CDR1 as SGHRS and CDR2 as YFSETQ. Trimming removed 3 bases from V and 2 bases from J; junction bases left unmatched: 3.

This clonotype was seen at least ten times. The chain joins TRBV2 to TRBJ2-5, with D perhaps matching TRBD2 (7 bases). Germline V gene sequence: CDR1 SNHLY, CDR2 FYNNEI. The CDR3 is made up of 13 amino acids. The V gene lost 6 bases and the J gene lost 1 base, with 9 bases spanning the gap. The CDR3 region has the DNA TGTGCCAGCAGGGGGGGGGCCCAAGAGACCCAGTACTTC. Encoded protein: CASRGGAQETQYF.

The chain employs TRBV7-2 and TRBJ2-4; 8 nucleotides line up with TRBD1. The V and J ends lost 5 bases and 13 bases, in that order; junction bases with no gene match: 13. Germline CDR1 is SGHTA and CDR2 is FQGNSA. CDR3 size: 14 residues. CDR3 sequence reads: CASSIDRGRREQYF. In DNA form, the CDR3 reads TGTGCCAGCAGCATCGACAGGGGACGTAGGGAGCAGTACTTC.

This clonotype has more than one count but fewer than ten. The J gene is TRBJ2-7, the V gene TRBV27; 12 bases line up with TRBD2. CDR1 is MNHEY and CDR2 is SMNVEV in the germline V gene (reference sequence). The J segment lost 7 bases and the V segment lost 5 bases, leaving 12 bases of the junction unmatched. The CDR3 sequence is 16 residues long. The CDR3 DNA reads TGTGCCAGCAGTAGAACGACTAGCGGGGGCCAGGGTGAGCAGTACTTC. Amino acids: CASSRTTSGGQGEQYF.

This chain links TRBV6-6 with TRBJ2-1, with 7 bases matching TRBD1. The end of the DNA aligns better with TRBJ2-7, so the J call may be wrong. Germline loops: CDR1 MNHNY, CDR2 SVGAGI (reference sequence). The CDR3 is 14 residues long. CDR3 loop: CASTLRGSKYEQYF. CDR3 coding DNA: TGTGCCAGCACCCTCAGGGGGTCGAAATACGAGCAGTACTTC.

The chain combines TRBV7-4 with TRBJ2-7; 13 bases agree with TRBD2. The J segment lost 4 bases and the V segment lost 1 base, leaving 16 bases of the junction unmatched. CDR3 length: 20 residues. The V gene's germline CDR1 is SGHVT and CDR2 SQSDAQ. The CDR3, as DNA: TGTGCCAGCAGCTTAGGAGCAAACTCCGGACTAGCGGGAGCCACTTACGAGCAGTACTTC. It yields the protein CASSLGANSGLAGATYEQYF.

The chain uses TRBV7-4 and TRBJ2-7, with TRBD2 identical over 9 bases. The better agreement between TRBJ2-1 and the DNA end casts doubt on the J call. Germline CDR1 is SGHVT and CDR2 is SQSDAQ. The CDR3 extends over 16 amino acids. The CDR3 region has the DNA TGTGCCAGCAGCTTATGGGCGGGAGGGCCCTCCGATGAGCAGTTCTTC. As protein: CASSLWAGGPSDEQFF.

This rearrangement joins TRBV30 to TRBJ2-5; 7 bases fit TRBD1. The germline gives CDR1 GTSNPN, CDR2 SVGIG (reference sequence). The CDR3 contains 12 residues. CDR3 loop: CAQKGGAKTQYF. CDR3 nucleotide sequence: TGTGCTCAAAAAGGGGGCGCGAAGACCCAGTACTTC.

The table lists this clonotype with a count of one. Since a much larger clone is just one base distant, this may be a read error. The rearrangement uses TRBV28 and TRBJ2-1, with 10 bases aligning to TRBD2. The end of the DNA fits TRBJ2-7 better, so the J call may be wrong. CDR3 length equals 16 residues. In germline, CDR1 is MDHEN, CDR2 SYDVKM. The CDR3 loop is CANREASGGSYNEQYF. In nucleotides, the CDR3 is TGTGCCAACAGGGAAGCTAGCGGGGGATCCTACAATGAGCAGTACTTC.

This clonotype was observed a few times. In DNA, the CDR3 is TGTGCCAGCAGCCTCAGACTAGCCAGCTCCTACGAGCAGTACTTC. This sequence encodes CASSLRLASSYEQYF. This rearrangement joins TRBV7-2 to TRBJ2-4; 7 nucleotides match TRBD2. The DNA matches TRBJ2-7 better at its end, which makes the J call doubtful. Germline lookup yields CDR1 SGHTA and CDR2 FQGNSA. The CDR3 sequence is 15 residues long.

This chain connects TRBV7-2 to TRBJ2-5; TRBD2 matches at 8 bases. There are 15 residues in the CDR3. The ends lost 3 bases at V and 2 bases at J; junction bases unmatched: 5. From germline, CDR1 is SGHTA and CDR2 FQGNSA. Here the CDR3 DNA reads TGTGCCAGCAGCTTTATTAGCGGGACTCAAGAGACCCAGTACTTC. Translation gives CASSFISGTQETQYF.

This clonotype counts as medium-sized (0.01 to 0.1%). This rearrangement joins TRBV12-3 or TRBV12-4 to TRBJ2-1; D may match TRBD1 or TRBD2 (5 bases each). The CDR3 is 14 amino acids. Between the trimmed V and J ends, which lost 7 bases and 5 bases, there was a span of 15 bases. The CDR3 bases are TGTGCCAGCAATATAGGACGAGGGGACAATGAGCAGTTCTTC. Its translation: CASNIGRGDNEQFF.

This clonotype was found many times. The chain uses TRBV10-3 and TRBJ2-1; 13 nucleotides match TRBD2. The end of the DNA aligns better with TRBJ2-7, so the J call may be wrong. Germline assignment: CDR1 ENHRY and CDR2 SYGVKD. CDR3 length: 16 residues. The CDR3 DNA follows: TGTGCCATCAGCCCACCGGGACTAGCGGGATACAATGAGCAGTACTTC. This gives the protein CAISPPGLAGYNEQYF.

V usage is TRBV11-3 and J usage is TRBJ2-1, with 8 positions matching TRBD2. The ends lost 2 bases at V and 4 bases at J; junction bases unmatched: 4. The CDR3 extends over 15 amino acids. The germline V gene encodes CDR1 SGHNT and CDR2 YENEEA. The chain's CDR3 is CASSLSGSPYNEQFF. DNA for the CDR3: TGTGCCAGCAGCTTAAGCGGGAGCCCTTACAATGAGCAGTTCTTC.

This clonotype was detected a few times. The CDR3 sequence: CASSLGGGVTKETQYF. The CDR3 DNA follows: TGTGCCAGCAGCTTAGGGGGGGGGGTAACCAAAGAGACCCAGTACTTC. The genes are TRBV7-8 and TRBJ2-5, with 7 bases identical to TRBD2. The germline gives CDR1 SGHVS, CDR2 FQNEAQ. Trimming cost V 1 base and J 3 bases; bases outside gene matches: 8. This CDR3 has 16 residues. The whole variable domain, filled in from reference TRBV7-8 and TRBJ2-5, reads GAGVSQSPRYKVAKRGQDVALRCDPISGHVSLFWYQQALGQGPEFLTYFQNEAQLDKSGLPSDRFFAERPEGSVSTLKIQRTQQEDSAVYLCASSLGGGVTKETQYFGPGTRLLVL.

The chain links TRBV19 to TRBJ2-5; the match to TRBD2 covers 12 bases. The CDR3 is made up of 15 amino acids. Germline-derived CDR1 and CDR2 are LNHDA and SQIVND (reference sequence). V lost 4 bases to trimming and J lost 11 bases; unmatched junction nucleotides: 11. CDR3 residues: CASSTRLAGVGEQYF. DNA for the CDR3: TGTGCCAGTAGTACCCGACTAGCGGGAGTGGGAGAGCAGTACTTC.

Note on this clonotype: This CDR3 is missing its conserved last phenylalanine or tryptophan, likely due to a read error. No DNA is shown, since the ends of the CDR3 on it are uncertain; the CDR3 is the one TCRdb lists. Here the CDR3 reads CASSDGTSGRMNEQFFGA. The V and J genes are TRBV6-1 and TRBJ2-6; TRBD2, the D gene given by the table, was not confirmed from the DNA. CDR1 is MNHNS, CDR2 SASEGT, per germline. From its first to its last residue, the CDR3 has 18 amino acids.

Many counts were recorded for this clonotype. This chain connects TRBV19 to TRBJ2-5; the D call may be TRBD1 or TRBD2 (5 bases each). The V gene lost 5 bases and the J gene lost 5 bases, with 15 bases spanning the gap. The CDR3 runs 14 residues. Germline lookup yields CDR1 LNHDA and CDR2 SQIVND (reference sequence). The CDR3 loop is CASSGTRRVETQYF. The DNA of the CDR3 is TGTGCCAGTAGTGGGACCCGCAGGGTTGAGACCCAGTACTTC.

J is TRBJ2-3 and V is TRBV7-2; D is perhaps TRBD1 (6 bases). V was pared by 6 bases and J by 1 base, with 8 bases between. Germline-derived CDR1 and CDR2 are SGHTA and FQGNSA. The CDR3 loop spans 13 amino acids. Here the CDR3 reads CASRSGGTDTQYF. As DNA, the CDR3 is TGTGCCAGCAGGTCAGGGGGCACAGATACGCAGTATTTT. The whole variable domain, remainder taken from reference TRBV7-2 and TRBJ2-3, is GAGVSQSPSNKVTEKGKDVELRCDPISGHTALYWYRQSLGQGLEFLIYFQGNSAPDKSGLPSDRFSAERTGGSVSTLTIQRTQQEDSAVYLCASRSGGTDTQYFGPGTRLTVL.